One sample yielded the 31 T cell receptor beta chains listed below, sequenced in a study of blood T cell repertoires in COVID-19. TCRdb's copy holds only in-frame clones and misses some; the assay was immunoSEQ multiplex PCR. The table shows about 180,000 clones, with approximately 85% occurring only once. Sequencing was performed on peripheral blood. The receptors were gathered from a man older than 75 with COVID-19, enrolled during active disease.

The V gene is TRBV7-2, the J gene TRBJ1-2; 7 nucleotides agree with TRBD1. The CDR3 is made up of 15 amino acids. After removal of 5 bases from V and 3 bases from J, the junction contained 9 bases not matched to a gene. Germline CDR1 and CDR2: SGHTA and FQGNSA. CDR3 amino acids: CASSLSGTEDYGYTF. CDR3 nucleotides: TGTGCCAGCAGCCTTTCCGGGACAGAGGACTATGGCTACACCTTC.

The J gene is TRBJ2-3, the V gene TRBV7-9; D gene unclear. V shed 3 bases and J shed 0 bases, with 10 bases lying between them. In germline, CDR1 is SEHNR, CDR2 FQNEAQ (reference sequence). CDR3 size: 15 residues. CDR3 protein: CASSFEAESTDTQYF. The CDR3 DNA follows: TGTGCCAGCAGCTTCGAGGCCGAGAGCACAGATACGCAGTATTTT. The full variable domain, rest sourced from reference TRBV7-9 and TRBJ2-3, is DTGVSQNPRHKITKRGQNVTFRCDPISEHNRLYWYRQTLGQGPEFLTYFQNEAQLEKSRLLSDRFSAERPKGSFSTLEIQRTEQGDSAMYLCASSFEAESTDTQYFGPGTRLTVL.

V and J are TRBV7-3 and TRBJ1-2; the match to TRBD1 covers 7 bases. CDR3 length equals 15 residues. Germline V gives CDR1 SGHTA, CDR2 FQGTGA. J lost 6 bases, V lost 10 bases, and 17 bases had no gene match. CDR3 nucleotides: TGTGCCAACGCCCAGGGGGGAGAGGGATCGGATGGCTACACCTTC. Its protein is CANAQGGEGSDGYTF.

This chain joins TRBV29-1 and TRBJ1-2, with 7 bases matching TRBD1. V lost 6 bases to trimming and J lost 5 bases; unmatched junction nucleotides: 12. The CDR3 is made up of 14 amino acids. The V gene's germline CDR1 is SQVTM and CDR2 ANQGSEA. The CDR3 nucleotides read TGCAGCGTCCTCTCTGGACAGGCGAGATATGGCTACACCTTC. Protein sequence: CSVLSGQARYGYTF.

This clone occurred a few times. The rearrangement joins TRBV3-1 (or the pseudogene TRBV3-2) to TRBJ2-5; 9 bases align to TRBD2. Germline V gene sequence: CDR1 LGHDT, CDR2 YNNKEL (reference sequence). V shed 3 bases, J shed 4 bases, and the junction held 18 bases outside the gene matches. The CDR3 spans 19 residues. The CDR3 DNA is TGTGCCAGCAGCCAGTACCTTGTTGGAGCGGGGGGTACCACAGAGACCCAGTACTTC. It codes for CASSQYLVGAGGTTETQYF.

The chain has TRBV6-5 and TRBJ1-5; tentative D call: TRBD1 (5 bases). The CDR3 consists of 15 residues. Trimming took off 5 bases at V and 0 bases at J, with 11 bases between the two ends. Germline-derived CDR1 and CDR2 are MNHEY and SVGAGI. CDR3 nucleotides: TGTGCCAGCAGTCGGGACTTTTTTAGCAATCAGCCCCAGCATTTT. Encoded protein: CASSRDFFSNQPQHF.

The chain links TRBV12-5 to TRBJ2-3, with a tentative D call TRBD1 (6 bases). The V gene's germline CDR1 is LGHNT and CDR2 FRNRAP. This CDR3 has 15 residues. Trimming removed 3 bases from V and 8 bases from J, with 18 bases in between. CDR3: CASGLSGQGTSTQYF. CDR3 DNA sequence: TGTGCTAGTGGTTTATCGGGTCAGGGGACAAGTACGCAGTATTTT. The variable domain in full, with the rest retrieved from reference TRBV12-5 and TRBJ2-3, is DARVTQTPRHKVTEMGQEVTMRCQPILGHNTVFWYRQTMMQGLELLAYFRNRAPLDDSGMPKDRFSAEMPDATLATLKIQPSEPRDSAVYFCASGLSGQGTSTQYFGPGTRLTVL.

The chain uses TRBV12-3 or TRBV12-4 and TRBJ2-3, with D perhaps TRBD2 (5 bases). V lost 5 bases, J lost 4 bases, and 10 bases lay in between. The CDR3 has 13 amino acids. The CDR3, as DNA: TGTGCCAGCAGTCGGAGCGGTGCAGATACGCAGTATTTT. Its translation is CASSRSGADTQYF.

This clone was seen a single time. The chain recombines TRBV7-6 with TRBJ2-5; 7 nucleotides agree with TRBD2. The germline V gene has CDR1 SGHVS and CDR2 FNYEAQ. This CDR3 spans 16 amino acids. V was clipped by 5 bases and J by 2 bases; unmatched bases: 11. The CDR3 loop reads CASSTRTRRGQETQYF. CDR3 coding DNA: TGTGCCAGCAGCACACGGACTAGACGTGGGCAAGAGACCCAGTACTTC.

This sequence joins TRBV18 and TRBJ1-2, with D perhaps matching TRBD1 (6 bases). CDR3 length: 17 residues. V gave up 0 bases and J gave up 8 bases, with 22 bases separating them. Germline V gene sequence: CDR1 KGHSH, CDR2 LQKENI. The DNA of the CDR3 is TGTGCCAGCTCACCACCTCCAACAGGGCGAGGGACCTACGGCTACACCTTC. Translation: CASSPPPTGRGTYGYTF.

The rearrangement joins TRBV3-1 (or the pseudogene TRBV3-2) to TRBJ1-2, with a tentative D call TRBD1 (5 bases). Germline values: CDR1 LGHDT, CDR2 YNNKEL (reference sequence). With 2 bases removed from V and 2 bases from J, the gap between germline ends came to 9 bases. The CDR3 length is 14 residues. The CDR3 DNA reads TGTGCCAGCAGCCAACGGGGGTGGAACTATGGCTACACCTTC. Residues: CASSQRGWNYGYTF.

The J gene is TRBJ2-7, the V gene TRBV10-3; maybe TRBD2 (5 bases). CDR1 and CDR2 from the germline V gene are ENHRY and SYGVKD. The V gene lost 3 bases and the J gene lost 0 bases, with 12 bases spanning the gap. This CDR3 region has 15 residues. This chain's CDR3 is CAISEGGASSYEQYF. CDR3 in DNA: TGTGCCATCAGTGAAGGAGGTGCTAGCTCCTACGAGCAGTACTTC.

The CDR3 region is CATSRLGVGNTEAFF. DNA of the CDR3: TGTGCCACCAGCAGATTAGGGGTTGGGAACACTGAAGCTTTCTTT. This chain links TRBV15 with TRBJ1-1; maybe TRBD1 (5 bases). This CDR3 spans 15 amino acids. V lost 2 bases and J 1 base, leaving 11 bases between the germline ends. Germline V gene data show CDR1 as LNHNV and CDR2 as YYDKDF (reference sequence).

CDR3 in amino acids: CASSYLDRRLDTQYF. The DNA for the CDR3 is TGTGCCAGCAGCTATCTGGACAGGCGTTTAGATACGCAGTATTTT. This chain links TRBV6-6 with TRBJ2-3; 7 bases fit TRBD1. V lost 6 bases to trimming and J lost 5 bases; unmatched junction nucleotides: 11. CDR3 length equals 15 residues. Germline CDR1 is MNHNY and CDR2 is SVGAGI (reference sequence).

This clone was picked up many times. The chain uses TRBV5-4 and TRBJ1-3; 10 nucleotides agree with TRBD1. V was pared by 5 bases and J by 4 bases, with 9 bases of the junction left unmatched. Per the germline V gene, CDR1 is SGHNT and CDR2 is YYREEE (reference sequence). The CDR3 loop spans 16 amino acids. CDR3 sequence: CASRNSGQGGGNTIYF. In nucleotides, the CDR3 is TGTGCCAGCAGGAATTCCGGACAGGGGGGCGGAAACACCATATATTTT.

This chain connects TRBV18 to TRBJ1-2, with 7 nucleotides matching TRBD1. The germline gives CDR1 KGHSH, CDR2 LQKENI. CDR3 length: 15 residues. With 1 base clipped from V and 2 bases from J, the junction kept 4 bases outside the gene matches. This chain's CDR3 is CASSPRQGSNYGYTF. CDR3 in DNA: TGTGCCAGCTCACCACGACAGGGCTCAAACTATGGCTACACCTTC. The full variable domain, rest sourced from reference TRBV18 and TRBJ1-2, is NAGVMQNPRHLVRRRGQEARLRCSPMKGHSHVYWYRQLPEEGLKFMVYLQKENIIDESGMPKERFSAEFPKEGPSILRIQQVVRGDSAAYFCASSPRQGSNYGYTFGSGTRLTVV.

A few counts support this clone. The CDR3: CASTGQINTGELFF. CDR3 nucleotides: TGTGCCAGCACCGGACAGATAAACACCGGGGAGCTGTTTTTT. The chain employs TRBV7-2 and TRBJ2-2, with D tentatively TRBD1 (6 bases). The CDR3 consists of 14 residues. V lost 7 bases to trimming and J lost 2 bases, with 11 bases between them. Germline V CDR1 and CDR2: SGHTA, FQGNSA.

The rearrangement uses TRBV19 and TRBJ1-2; TRBD1 aligns across 8 bases. V was pared by 4 bases and J by 4 bases, with 8 bases of the junction left unmatched. This CDR3 spans 15 amino acids. Germline lookup yields CDR1 LNHDA and CDR2 SQIVND (reference sequence). Here the CDR3 reads CASSTPQGGLYGYTF. CDR3 coding DNA: TGTGCCAGTAGTACCCCACAGGGGGGCCTCTATGGCTACACCTTC.

J is TRBJ2-3 and V is TRBV11-2; 7 bases align to TRBD1. Per the germline V gene, CDR1 is SGHAT and CDR2 is FQNNGV. The CDR3 loop spans 15 amino acids. V was clipped by 5 bases and J by 1 base; unmatched bases: 6. CDR3 sequence (DNA): TGTGCCAGCAGCCGAAACACAGGGGGCACAGATACGCAGTATTTT. This gives the protein CASSRNTGGTDTQYF.

The genes are TRBV19 and TRBJ1-4, with 8 nucleotides matching TRBD1. Trimming took 4 bases from V and 2 from J; bases not matched to a gene: 6. Germline lookup yields CDR1 LNHDA and CDR2 SQIVND (reference sequence). This CDR3 comprises 16 residues. In DNA, the CDR3 is TGTGCCAGTAGTACCCAGGGGGCCTGGACTAATGAAAAACTGTTTTTT. Residues: CASSTQGAWTNEKLFF.

The chain couples TRBV18 to TRBJ2-1, with a possible D match to TRBD1 (6 bases). CDR3 length equals 17 residues. Germline CDR1 and CDR2: KGHSH and LQKENI. V was pared by 1 base and J by 1 base, with 14 bases between. The CDR3 here is CASSPRATGTSYNEQFF. The CDR3 nucleotides read TGTGCCAGCTCACCACGAGCCACCGGGACATCCTACAATGAGCAGTTCTTC.

This clone was seen only a few times. V gene TRBV5-1 combines with J gene TRBJ1-2; maybe TRBD1 (5 bases). The V end was cut by 0 bases, the J end by 6 bases, with 15 bases between. Germline V lookup: CDR1 SGHRS, CDR2 YFSETQ. The CDR3 is 15 residues long. CDR3 bases: TGCGCCAGCAGCTTGGCATCAGGGAGGTCCGATGGCTACACCTTC. It encodes CASSLASGRSDGYTF.

The chain joins TRBV5-1 to TRBJ1-1, with D tentatively TRBD1 (6 bases). V lost 0 bases, J lost 5 bases, and 11 bases lay in between. Germline CDR1 reads SGHRS; CDR2 reads YFSETQ. There are 14 residues in the CDR3. As DNA, the CDR3 is TGCGCCAGCAGCTTGGTAGGGGGAACAACTGAAGCTTTCTTT. It is translated as CASSLVGGTTEAFF. Full variable domain (remainder filled in from reference TRBV5-1 and TRBJ1-1): KAGVTQTPRYLIKTRGQQVTLSCSPISGHRSVSWYQQTPGQGLQFLFEYFSETQRNKGNFPGRFSGRQFSNSRSEMNVSTLELGDSALYLCASSLVGGTTEAFFGQGTRLTVV.

This clone is a singleton in its sample. This sequence joins TRBV7-9 and TRBJ2-7, with 10 bases that match TRBD1. Germline CDR1 is SEHNR and CDR2 is FQNEAQ (reference sequence). This CDR3 has 17 amino acids. With V trimmed by 1 base and J by 1 base, 7 bases remained unmatched. The CDR3 sequence is CASSLGDRGPLSYEQYF. CDR3 DNA: TGTGCCAGCAGCTTAGGGGACAGGGGTCCTCTATCCTACGAGCAGTACTTC.

This clone was recorded once. V gene TRBV19 combines with J gene TRBJ2-6, with TRBD2 identical over 13 bases. This CDR3 spans 17 amino acids. The trim removed 5 bases at V and 4 bases at J, leaving 5 bases unmatched. Looked up from germline, CDR1 is LNHDA and CDR2 is SQIVND (reference sequence). The CDR3 nucleotides are TGTGCCAGTAGTTTAGGGACTAGCGGGACCGGGGCCAACGTCCTGACTTTC. Translated: CASSLGTSGTGANVLTF.

The chain joins TRBV2 to TRBJ2-7; TRBD2 aligns across 11 bases. The CDR3 extends over 15 amino acids. The trim removed 8 bases at V and 0 bases at J, leaving 6 bases unmatched. In germline, CDR1 is SNHLY, CDR2 FYNNEI. CDR3 nucleotides: TGTGCCAGCTCTAGCGGGGGGATTAGCTCCTACGAGCAGTACTTC. It encodes CASSSGGISSYEQYF. The complete variable domain, with remaining parts taken from reference TRBV2 and TRBJ2-7, reads EPEVTQTPSHQVTQMGQEVILRCVPISNHLYFYWYRQILGQKVEFLVSFYNNEISEKSEIFDDQFSVERPDGSNFTLKIRSTKLEDSAMYFCASSSGGISSYEQYFGPGTRLTVT.

The rearrangement links TRBV28 to TRBJ2-2; D remains ambiguous. V gave up 1 base and J gave up 5 bases, with 5 bases separating them. This CDR3 is 13 amino acids long. Germline V lookup: CDR1 MDHEN, CDR2 SYDVKM. The CDR3 here is CASSLFGTGELFF. The DNA of the CDR3 is TGTGCCAGCAGTTTATTCGGGACCGGGGAGCTGTTTTTT.

The chain carries TRBV3-1 (or the pseudogene TRBV3-2) and TRBJ2-3, with 12 bases identical to TRBD2. This CDR3 comprises 15 residues. Germline CDR1 is LGHDT and CDR2 is YNNKEL (reference sequence). V dropped 3 bases and J dropped 5; count of bases not matched to a gene: 3. The CDR3 sequence is CASSQTSGGGDTQYF. The CDR3 nucleotides read TGTGCCAGCAGCCAGACTAGCGGGGGTGGAGATACGCAGTATTTT.

The rearrangement links TRBV2 to TRBJ2-2, with 11 bases that match TRBD1. The germline gives CDR1 SNHLY, CDR2 FYNNEI. V shed 6 bases and J 4 bases; nucleotides not matched to a gene: 4. The CDR3 spans 15 residues. Here the CDR3 DNA reads TGTGCCAGCAGACCGGGACAGGGGGGCACCGGGGAGCTGTTTTTT. Translation gives CASRPGQGGTGELFF.

The J gene is TRBJ2-2, the V gene TRBV3-1 (or the pseudogene TRBV3-2); the D gene is possibly TRBD2 (6 bases). Between the trimmed V and J ends, which lost 5 bases and 1 base, there was a span of 11 bases. This CDR3 is 15 amino acids long. The germline CDR1 and CDR2 sequences are LGHDT and YNNKEL (reference sequence). Here the CDR3 DNA reads TGTGCCAGCAGCGAGGACTACCGGAACACCGGGGAGCTGTTTTTT. It encodes CASSEDYRNTGELFF.

This sequence joins TRBV4-3 and TRBJ2-7, with 7 nucleotides matching TRBD1. V shed 3 bases, J shed 0 bases, and the junction held 8 bases outside the gene matches. The CDR3 consists of 16 residues. The germline CDR1 and CDR2 sequences are LGHNA and YSLEER. The CDR3, as DNA: TGCGCCAGCAGCCAGGTTGGGACAGCCAACTCCTACGAGCAGTACTTC. Residues: CASSQVGTANSYEQYF.